Following are 27 T cell receptor beta chains from one sample sequenced in a study of OX40 agonist ivuxolimab in advanced cancers. Only in-frame clones appear in the TCRdb table, and some are missing; sequencing was by immunoSEQ multiplex PCR. The sample holds more than 70,000 clones; about four fifths are singletons and the top ten take 20% to 30%. The sample here was CD4+ or CD8+ T cells sorted from blood, taken in a trial of the OX40 agonist ivuxolimab. These receptors were obtained from an adult with an advanced solid tumor such as melanoma, head and neck, liver or kidney cancer.

V is TRBV5-1 and J is TRBJ1-4, with 9 bases matching TRBD1. Germline loops: CDR1 SGHRS, CDR2 YFSETQ. This CDR3 contains 19 residues. J gave up 0 bases and V 4 bases, and 13 bases lay outside the gene matches. Here the CDR3 reads CASSLIPGTGRATNEKLFF. In DNA, the CDR3 is TGCGCCAGCAGCCTTATCCCCGGGACAGGGAGAGCAACTAATGAAAAACTGTTTTTT.

The chain employs TRBV4-2 and TRBJ2-5, with D tentatively TRBD2 (6 bases). V was shortened by 1 base and J by 3 bases, with 9 bases between the two germline ends. Per germline, CDR1 LGHNA and CDR2 YNFKEQ. The CDR3 consists of 14 residues. DNA for the CDR3: TGTGCCAGCAGCCAAGTCGGGACTGAAGAGACCCAGTACTTC. Protein product: CASSQVGTEETQYF.

This clone was seen more than once but under ten times. This chain uses TRBV5-1 with TRBJ1-3; no clear D. The germline V and J ends were trimmed by 0 bases and 0 bases, with 7 bases remaining between them. This CDR3 region has 15 residues. The V gene's germline CDR1 is SGHRS and CDR2 YFSETQ. CDR3 amino acids: CASSLEQSSGNTIYF. For the CDR3, the DNA is TGCGCCAGCAGCTTGGAACAAAGCTCTGGAAACACCATATATTTT.

The rearrangement joins TRBV30 to TRBJ2-6; tentatively, D is TRBD2 (5 bases). The CDR3 has 15 residues. The V gene's germline CDR1 is GTSNPN and CDR2 SVGIG (reference sequence). V gave up 1 base and J gave up 2 bases, with 9 bases separating them. CDR3 sequence (DNA): TGTGCCTGGAGTGGTCGGGGAACTGGGGCCAACGTCCTGACTTTC. It translates to CAWSGRGTGANVLTF.

This sequence joins TRBV4-3 and TRBJ2-3; TRBD2 matches at 10 bases. CDR1 LGHNA and CDR2 YSLEER come from the germline V gene. CDR3 size: 15 residues. The V gene end was trimmed by 0 bases and the J gene end by 8 bases; junction bases not matched to a gene: 5. The CDR3 spells CASSQDPAGGRTQYF. CDR3 nucleotides: TGCGCCAGCAGCCAAGATCCAGCGGGAGGGCGTACGCAGTATTTT.

V is TRBV4-1 and J is TRBJ2-7, with 10 nucleotides matching TRBD2. The CDR3 is made up of 16 amino acids. Germline V gene lookup returns CDR1 MGHRA and CDR2 YSYEKL. J was trimmed by 6 bases and V by 4 bases; bases with no gene match: 12. The DNA of the CDR3 is TGCGCCAGCAGCCCCCTTCGTCTAGCGGGAGATGGCGAGCAGTACTTC. It yields the protein CASSPLRLAGDGEQYF.

The chain couples TRBV10-3 to TRBJ2-7; 15 bases are shared with TRBD2. The CDR3 loop spans 15 amino acids. From germline, CDR1 is ENHRY and CDR2 SYGVKD. J gave up 6 bases and V 6 bases, and 6 bases lay outside the gene matches. CDR3: CAIRGLAGGPGEQYF. The CDR3 bases are TGTGCCATCAGAGGACTAGCGGGAGGGCCGGGCGAGCAGTACTTC.

The rearrangement uses TRBV11-3 and TRBJ2-2, with 9 bases that match TRBD2. This CDR3 spans 18 amino acids. V dropped 1 base and J dropped 0; count of bases not matched to a gene: 6. The germline V gene encodes CDR1 SGHNT and CDR2 YENEEA. The CDR3 sequence is CASSLGALAGANTGELFF. The DNA of the CDR3 is TGTGCCAGCAGCTTAGGGGCCTTAGCGGGGGCGAACACCGGGGAGCTGTTTTTT.

The V gene is TRBV4-3, the J gene TRBJ2-3, with D possibly being TRBD2 (6 bases). CDR3 length: 15 amino acids. V was pared by 2 bases and J by 4 bases, with 13 bases between. Germline CDR1 and CDR2: LGHNA and YSLEER. The CDR3 coding sequence is TGCGCCAGCAGCCAATCGACGGGAGAGGCAGATACGCAGTATTTT. It codes for CASSQSTGEADTQYF.

The chain uses TRBV20-1 and TRBJ1-2; D not resolved. Germline CDR1 DFQATT, CDR2 SNEGSKA (reference sequence). There are 10 residues in the CDR3. The CDR3 sequence: CRGGSSGYTF. The CDR3 region has the DNA TGCAGGGGAGGATCTTCGGGCTACACCTTC.

This chain connects TRBV2 to TRBJ1-1; TRBD1 aligns across 10 bases. Germline V lookup: CDR1 SNHLY, CDR2 FYNNEI. The V and J ends lost 5 bases and 11 bases, in that order; junction bases with no gene match: 11. The CDR3 has 14 residues. The CDR3, as DNA: TGTGCCAGCAGTCGTGGGACAGGGGTGGTTGGGGCTTTCTTT. It encodes CASSRGTGVVGAFF.

This chain connects TRBV7-8 to TRBJ1-6; 7 bases map to TRBD1. Germline assignment: CDR1 SGHVS and CDR2 FQNEAQ. The V gene end was trimmed by 0 bases and the J gene end by 7 bases; junction bases not matched to a gene: 6. There are 16 residues in the CDR3. The CDR3 is CASSLAGDSINSPLHF. The CDR3 DNA reads TGTGCCAGCAGCTTAGCGGGGGACAGTATCAATTCACCCCTCCACTTT.

The chain recombines TRBV4-1 with TRBJ2-2, with D tentatively TRBD1 (5 bases). The CDR3 extends over 14 amino acids. The germline V and J ends were trimmed by 4 bases and 0 bases, with 6 bases remaining between them. Germline-derived CDR1 and CDR2 are MGHRA and YSYEKL. The CDR3: CASSRQPNTGELFF. As DNA, the CDR3 is TGCGCCAGCAGCCGACAGCCGAACACCGGGGAGCTGTTTTTT.

The chain carries TRBV6-1 and TRBJ2-3; no definite D call. Germline-derived CDR1 and CDR2 are MNHNS and SASEGT. Trimming took off 8 bases at V and 2 bases at J, with 8 bases between the two ends. The CDR3 is 12 residues long. CDR3 residues: CASVGYTDTQYF. The CDR3 region has the DNA TGTGCCAGCGTCGGCTACACAGATACGCAGTATTTT.

This clone was seen once. The J gene is TRBJ1-2, the V gene TRBV6-5; the D gene is possibly TRBD1 (5 bases). The CDR3 runs to 14 residues. The germline gives CDR1 MNHEY, CDR2 SVGAGI. Between the trimmed V and J ends, which lost 4 bases and 2 bases, there was a span of 11 bases. The CDR3 region is CASSLRQGNYGYTF. CDR3 sequence (DNA): TGTGCCAGCAGTTTGAGGCAGGGAAACTATGGCTACACCTTC.

The rearrangement uses TRBV4-1 and TRBJ2-7; TRBD1 aligns across 10 bases. V lost 4 bases and J lost 2; bases outside the gene matches: 5. CDR3 size: 15 residues. CDR1 is MGHRA and CDR2 is YSYEKL in the germline V gene. This CDR3 is CASSPGQGVAYEQYF. The CDR3 nucleotides read TGCGCCAGCAGCCCTGGACAGGGGGTCGCCTACGAGCAGTACTTC.

This clone was detected only once. V is TRBV5-1 and J is TRBJ2-7; the match to TRBD2 covers 8 bases. The CDR3 contains 18 residues. V gave up 0 bases and J gave up 3 bases; unmatched junction bases: 14. In germline, CDR1 is SGHRS, CDR2 YFSETQ. The CDR3 sequence: CASSLGLGLAGRGYEQYF. The CDR3, as DNA: TGCGCCAGCAGCTTGGGCCTGGGGCTAGCGGGCCGAGGCTACGAGCAGTACTTC.

The chain recombines TRBV2 with TRBJ2-5, with TRBD1 as a possible D gene (6 bases). The end of the DNA aligns better with TRBJ2-7, so the J call may be wrong. CDR1 is SNHLY, CDR2 FYNNEI, per germline. The CDR3 runs to 15 residues. CDR3 protein: CASSVRGIMIYEQYF. CDR3 sequence (DNA): TGTGCCAGCAGTGTTAGGGGGATCATGATCTACGAGCAGTACTTC.

The rearrangement joins TRBV18 to TRBJ1-1; no reliable D call. This CDR3 is built from 12 residues. Germline V gives CDR1 KGHSH, CDR2 LQKENI. With 0 bases removed from V and 5 bases from J, the gap between germline ends came to 4 bases. Here the CDR3 reads CASSPPDTEAFF. CDR3 DNA: TGTGCCAGCTCACCACCGGATACTGAAGCTTTCTTT.

The rearrangement links TRBV6-5 to TRBJ2-5; 11 bases match TRBD2. V shed 4 bases and J 5 bases; nucleotides not matched to a gene: 9. This CDR3 region has 16 residues. The germline CDR1 and CDR2 sequences are MNHEY and SVGAGI. In nucleotides, the CDR3 is TGTGCCAGCAGTTCCATCCTAGCGGGGGGACCGGAGACCCAGTACTTC. It translates to CASSSILAGGPETQYF.

This chain connects TRBV10-3 to TRBJ1-1; possibly TRBD1 for D (6 bases). CDR3 length equals 14 residues. The germline V and J ends were trimmed by 0 bases and 3 bases, with 8 bases remaining between them. CDR1 and CDR2 (germline): ENHRY, SYGVKD. Written as DNA, the CDR3 is TGTGCCATCAGTGAGTCTCCAGGGGACACTGAAGCTTTCTTT. Translated: CAISESPGDTEAFF.

V and J are TRBV5-1 and TRBJ2-1, with 7 bases matching TRBD2. The germline V gene has CDR1 SGHRS and CDR2 YFSETQ. V lost 10 bases to trimming and J lost 0 bases; unmatched junction nucleotides: 13. This CDR3 is 16 amino acids long. The CDR3 here is CAGRGRAPSSYNEQFF. CDR3 DNA sequence: TGCGCCGGCCGGGGGAGGGCCCCGAGCTCCTACAATGAGCAGTTCTTC.

J is TRBJ2-1 and V is TRBV2; TRBD2 agrees at 11 bases. Trimming at V came to 6 bases and at J to 4 bases, leaving 5 bases not matched to a gene. The germline gives CDR1 SNHLY, CDR2 FYNNEI. CDR3 length: 15 residues. In nucleotides, the CDR3 is TGTGCCAGCAGCCGTACTAGCGGGAGTTACAATGAGCAGTTCTTC. Encoded protein: CASSRTSGSYNEQFF.

V gene TRBV5-4 combines with J gene TRBJ2-3; 9 bases are shared with TRBD1. This CDR3 region has 15 residues. Germline V gene data show CDR1 as SGHNT and CDR2 as YYREEE (reference sequence). J was trimmed by 0 bases and V by 3 bases; bases with no gene match: 2. The CDR3 DNA reads as TGTGCCAGCAGCTCGGGACAGGGAAGCACAGATACGCAGTATTTT. Residues: CASSSGQGSTDTQYF.

The J gene is TRBJ1-5, the V gene TRBV10-3, with a weak D call TRBD1 (6 bases). Per the germline V gene, CDR1 is ENHRY and CDR2 is SYGVKD. This CDR3 comprises 17 residues. V lost 0 bases to trimming and J lost 1 base, with 13 bases between them. The CDR3 loop reads CAISESGGGWSNQPQHF. CDR3 in DNA: TGTGCCATCAGTGAGTCGGGGGGGGGCTGGAGCAATCAGCCCCAGCATTTT.

The genes are TRBV11-2 and TRBJ2-7; 8 bases agree with TRBD2. The V and J ends lost 3 bases and 2 bases, in that order; junction bases with no gene match: 9. The length of the CDR3 is 16 residues. CDR1 is SGHAT, CDR2 FQNNGV, per germline. CDR3 nucleotides: TGTGCCAGCAGCTTTCGGGGCGGGAGGAGCACCTACGAGCAGTACTTC. It yields the protein CASSFRGGRSTYEQYF.

As regards this clone: Distinct nucleotide sequences in the sample also encode this CDR3. The CDR3 bases are TGTGCCTGGAGTGTATCAGGGGGGACTGAAGCTTTCTTT. Translated: CAWSVSGGTEAFF. The chain links TRBV30 to TRBJ1-1; TRBD1 matches at 7 bases. This CDR3 has 13 amino acids. The V and J ends lost 0 bases and 5 bases, in that order; junction bases with no gene match: 3. The germline gives CDR1 GTSNPN, CDR2 SVGIG (reference sequence). The variable domain in full, with the rest retrieved from reference TRBV30 and TRBJ1-1, is SQTIHQWPATLVQPVGSPLSLECTVEGTSNPNLYWYRQAAGRGLQLLFYSVGIGQISSEVPQNLSASRPQDRQFILSSKKLLLSDSGFYLCAWSVSGGTEAFFGQGTRLTVV.